The 8 T cell receptor beta chains reported below all come from one sample, sequenced in a study of blood T cell repertoires in COVID-19. The assay was immunoSEQ multiplex PCR, and TCRdb's table has in-frame clones only and misses some. The sample records under 500,000 clones, 70% to 90% being singletons. Input material: PBMCs or T cells enriched from blood (not recorded which). Receptors were obtained from a woman aged 18-29 years with acute COVID-19.

The genes are TRBV7-8 and TRBJ1-2, with D hard to call. From germline, CDR1 is SGHVS and CDR2 FQNEAQ. V was cut by 7 bases and J by 8 bases, with 20 bases left in between. CDR3 size: 14 residues. CDR3 DNA: TGTGCCAGCACCCCCCGTCGGAGTCGGAGGGGCTACACCTTC. It is translated as CASTPRRSRRGYTF.

The chain uses TRBV11-2 and TRBJ2-1, with TRBD2 identical over 7 bases. CDR3 size: 13 residues. The V gene end was trimmed by 1 base and the J gene end by 8 bases; junction bases not matched to a gene: 2. Germline CDR1 and CDR2: SGHAT and FQNNGV. DNA for the CDR3: TGTGCCAGCAGCTTAGGAACTAGCGATGAGCAGTTCTTC. Its protein product is CASSLGTSDEQFF.

J is TRBJ1-3 and V is TRBV28; D unresolved. The V gene lost 3 bases and the J gene lost 0 bases, with 9 bases spanning the gap. The CDR3 totals 15 residues. Looked up from germline, CDR1 is MDHEN and CDR2 is SYDVKM. The CDR3 loop reads CASSLIWASGNTIYF. The CDR3 DNA sequence: TGTGCCAGCAGTTTGATTTGGGCCTCTGGAAACACCATATATTTT.

Notes on this clone: Other DNA sequences within the sample encode an identical CDR3. This chain links TRBV18 with TRBJ1-5, with 8 bases lining up with TRBD1. CDR1 KGHSH and CDR2 LQKENI come from the germline V gene. The V and J ends lost 2 bases and 4 bases, in that order; junction bases with no gene match: 1. The CDR3 totals 14 residues. In DNA, the CDR3 is TGTGCCAGCTCACCAGGACAGGGAAATCAGCCCCAGCATTTT. Its translation: CASSPGQGNQPQHF. Filled out from reference TRBV18 and TRBJ1-5, the complete variable domain reads NAGVMQNPRHLVRRRGQEARLRCSPMKGHSHVYWYRQLPEEGLKFMVYLQKENIIDESGMPKERFSAEFPKEGPSILRIQQVVRGDSAAYFCASSPGQGNQPQHFGDGTRLSIL.

The chain links TRBV28 to TRBJ1-5, with 8 bases lining up with TRBD1. Germline lookup yields CDR1 MDHEN and CDR2 SYDVKM. CDR3 length equals 14 residues. Trimming took 7 bases from V and 6 from J; bases not matched to a gene: 8. Written as DNA, the CDR3 is TGTGCCAGCAAGGGGGACAGGACGCTTCAGCCCCAGCATTTT. It specifies CASKGDRTLQPQHF.

The rearrangement joins TRBV4-3 to TRBJ1-6, with no clear D. The CDR3 contains 13 residues. V lost 3 bases and J 9 bases, leaving 9 bases between the germline ends. The V gene's germline CDR1 is LGHNA and CDR2 YSLEER. The CDR3, as DNA: TGCGCCAGCAGCCAGGGAGACGGTTCACCCCTCCACTTT. This translates into CASSQGDGSPLHF.

V gene TRBV11-2 combines with J gene TRBJ1-2; D is possibly TRBD1 (5 bases). V gave up 1 base and J gave up 0 bases, with 6 bases separating them. CDR1 SGHAT and CDR2 FQNNGV come from the germline V gene. This CDR3 spans 14 amino acids. As DNA, the CDR3 is TGTGCCAGCAGCTTAGGGGGCGCTAACTATGGCTACACCTTC. This gives the protein CASSLGGANYGYTF.

V and J are TRBV18 and TRBJ2-2, with 8 bases that match TRBD1. Trimming took 6 bases from V and 6 from J; bases not matched to a gene: 3. Germline CDR1 reads KGHSH; CDR2 reads LQKENI. The CDR3 has 13 residues. The CDR3 sequence is CASSGQGSGELFF. The CDR3 DNA is TGTGCCAGCTCCGGACAGGGTTCCGGGGAGCTGTTTTTT.